The 25 T cell receptor beta chains presented below share a single source sample, sequenced in a study of HIV-infected patients and healthy controls. cDNA was made from roughly 470 ng RNA using alpha and beta constant primers. Using multiplexing indices, alpha and beta chain libraries were generated apart by chain-specific third strand synthesis. A single record per CDR3 protein comes from TCRdb applying MiXCR to the 5' RACE reads. Among around 8,600 distinct CDR3 sequences listed, roughly 6.3% were seen once. Roughly three months, about 14 weeks, into antiretroviral therapy, follow-up blood was collected. No cell fractionation was done, so the repertoire covers all unsorted peripheral blood T cells. The sequenced sample was blood, obtained during antiretroviral therapy. These receptors were collected from an adult with HIV infection.

This clonotype is labeled medium-sized. For a library built for alpha chains, this beta chain is a stray read; little rests on its size. This chain uses TRBV28 with TRBJ2-7; D not certain. V was cut by 5 bases and J by 7 bases, with 9 bases left in between. CDR1 is MDHEN and CDR2 is SYDVKM in the germline V gene. The CDR3 consists of 11 residues. CDR3 sequence (DNA): TGTGCCAGCAGTGCCGGGCGTGAGCAGTACTTC. It yields the protein CASSAGREQYF. Based on the CDR3 plus reference TRBV28 and TRBJ2-7, the full variable domain is DVKVTQSSRYLVKRTGEKVFLECVQDMDHENMFWYRQDPGLGLRLIYFSYDVKMKEKGDIPEGYSVSREKKERFSLILESASTNQTSMYLCASSAGREQYFGPGTRLTVT.

The sample holds many counts of this clonotype. With the library built for alpha chains, this beta chain is off target and its frequency is not meaningful. The chain combines TRBV28 with TRBJ2-7, with 7 bases identical to TRBD1. This CDR3 spans 13 amino acids. V shed 8 bases and J 6 bases; nucleotides not matched to a gene: 10. CDR1 is MDHEN, CDR2 SYDVKM, per germline. CDR3 sequence reads: CASRPTGLGEQYF. Here the CDR3 DNA reads TGTGCCAGCCGCCCGACAGGGCTAGGCGAGCAGTACTTC.

This clonotype was counted many times. Little can be read into the size of this beta chain, an off-target read in a library designed for alpha chains. This sequence joins TRBV6-1 and TRBJ2-3; 10 bases map to TRBD1. The CDR3 is 13 residues long. Germline V gene lookup returns CDR1 MNHNS and CDR2 SASEGT. V was pared by 8 bases and J by 8 bases, with 7 bases of the junction left unmatched. The CDR3 reads CASGDRGPGTQYF. In DNA form, the CDR3 reads TGTGCCAGCGGGGACAGGGGTCCCGGTACGCAGTATTTT.

This clonotype was counted many times. Found in a library prepared for alpha chains, this beta chain is an off-target read, and its abundance has little meaning. This chain connects TRBV5-1 to TRBJ2-1, with D possibly TRBD2 on 6 matching bases. Looked up from germline, CDR1 is SGHRS and CDR2 is YFSETQ. V lost 0 bases to trimming and J lost 7 bases, with 8 bases between them. The CDR3 covers 13 residues. The chain's CDR3 is CASSLGAGNEQFF. In DNA form, the CDR3 reads TGCGCCAGCAGCTTGGGCGCGGGGAATGAGCAGTTCTTC.

This clonotype was observed at least ten times. In a library made to pick up alpha chains, this beta chain is a stray read with a size that means little. The chain links TRBV29-1 to TRBJ2-1, with 8 positions matching TRBD1. After removal of 8 bases from V and 3 bases from J, the junction contained 9 bases not matched to a gene. In germline, CDR1 is SQVTM, CDR2 ANQGSEA. CDR3 length equals 14 residues. The CDR3 DNA sequence: TGCAGCTCCACCGGGACAGGTCTCTACAATGAGCAGTTCTTC. It yields the protein CSSTGTGLYNEQFF.

This clonotype was counted many times. As an off-target read in a library built for alpha chains, this beta chain has a frequency of little significance. The V call is TRBV6-5, the J call TRBJ1-5; D is unresolved. This CDR3 comprises 15 residues. Deletions cut 0 bases from V and 1 base from J, with 7 bases between. Germline-derived CDR1 and CDR2 are MNHEY and SVGAGI. The CDR3 DNA follows: TGTGCCAGCAGTTACTCCCCCCTAAGCAATCAGCCCCAGCATTTT. This sequence encodes CASSYSPLSNQPQHF.

This clonotype is categorized as medium-sized. Since it is a stray read in a library aimed at alpha chains, this beta chain has a size that is not meaningful. The chain employs TRBV4-1 and TRBJ2-3, with D perhaps TRBD2 (5 bases). The CDR3 totals 14 residues. V gave up 5 bases and J gave up 2 bases, with 11 bases separating them. The germline gives CDR1 MGHRA, CDR2 YSYEKL. Here the CDR3 DNA reads TGCGCCAGCAGCATGGAGGCCGACACAGATACGCAGTATTTT. The encoded protein is CASSMEADTDTQYF.

This clonotype occurred many times. For a library built for alpha chains, this beta chain is a stray read; little rests on its size. V is TRBV27 and J is TRBJ2-7; weak D call: TRBD2 (6 bases). Per germline, CDR1 MNHEY and CDR2 SMNVEV (reference sequence). CDR3 length: 15 residues. V was pared by 4 bases and J by 3 bases, with 16 bases between. CDR3 amino acids: CASSSRDSSFYEQYF. Here the CDR3 DNA reads TGTGCCAGCAGTTCCCGGGACTCCTCCTTCTACGAGCAGTACTTC.

This clonotype came up many times. Because the library targeted alpha chains, this beta chain is an off-target read whose size means little. V usage is TRBV28 and J usage is TRBJ2-7, with a weak D call TRBD1 (6 bases). The CDR3 consists of 13 residues. Germline V gives CDR1 MDHEN, CDR2 SYDVKM. V was shortened by 8 bases and J by 2 bases, with 13 bases between the two germline ends. This CDR3 reads CASAGQIAYEQYF. The CDR3 DNA sequence: TGTGCCAGCGCCGGACAGATAGCCTACGAGCAGTACTTC.

This clonotype showed up many times. The size of this beta chain means little, since it is a stray read in a library made for alpha chains. This chain uses TRBV7-2 with TRBJ1-5, with a possible D match to TRBD1 (5 bases). This CDR3 is built from 15 residues. CDR1 is SGHTA, CDR2 FQGNSA, per germline. Trimming removed 0 bases at V and 6 bases at J, with 12 bases between. This CDR3 is CASSLARVLGQPQHF. In DNA form, the CDR3 reads TGTGCCAGCAGCTTAGCCAGGGTGTTGGGTCAGCCCCAGCATTTT.

This clonotype was observed many times. Being off target in a library aimed at alpha chains, this beta chain has a size of little meaning. The chain is built from TRBV19 and TRBJ2-1; D remains unclear. Germline V lookup: CDR1 LNHDA, CDR2 SQIVND (reference sequence). The CDR3 runs 14 residues. V was shortened by 5 bases and J by 2 bases, with 10 bases between the two germline ends. The CDR3, as DNA: TGTGCCAGTAGTGAGGCCCCTACCTACAATGAGCAGTTCTTC. Translating gives CASSEAPTYNEQFF.

This clonotype qualifies as medium-sized. At one of its ends the junction is not consistent with the germline gene, which may arise from a read error. Because this beta chain is a stray read in a library intended to capture alpha chains, its abundance should not be given much weight. The DNA of the CDR3 is TGTGCTAGCAGCTTAGCGCTGGGGGGGAACAATGAGCAGTTCTTC. The encoded protein is CASSLALGGNNEQFF. This chain connects TRBV7-7 to TRBJ2-1, with TRBD2 matching 7 bases. The CDR3 contains 15 residues. Germline CDR1 SSHAT, CDR2 FNYEAQ (reference sequence).

This clonotype was picked up many times. A library made for alpha chains picked up this beta chain off target, so its size means little. In DNA form, the CDR3 reads TGCAGCGTTTCCGCTGGCGGGTGGGATCAGCCCCAGCATTTT. Protein sequence: CSVSAGGWDQPQHF. The chain recombines TRBV29-1 with TRBJ1-5; D gene unclear. V was cut by 5 bases and J by 5 bases, with 16 bases left in between. Germline V lookup: CDR1 SQVTM, CDR2 ANQGSEA. This CDR3 contains 14 residues.

In this sample, this clonotype turned up many times. With the library built for alpha chains, this beta chain is off target and its frequency is not meaningful. The chain recombines TRBV28 with TRBJ2-3; D ambiguous. The CDR3 contains 15 residues. The V and J ends lost 5 bases and 6 bases respectively, with 18 bases between them. Germline V lookup: CDR1 MDHEN, CDR2 SYDVKM. The CDR3 sequence is CASSPVGNTQDTQYF. The CDR3 region has the DNA TGTGCCAGCAGTCCTGTGGGCAACACACAGGATACGCAGTATTTT.

This clonotype is classed as medium-sized. A library made for alpha chains picked up this beta chain off target, so its size means little. V and J are TRBV3-1 and TRBJ2-1, with 12 positions matching TRBD2. The length of the CDR3 is 15 residues. After removal of 4 bases from V and 7 bases from J, the junction contained 5 bases not matched to a gene. Per germline, CDR1 LGHDT and CDR2 YNNKEL (reference sequence). The CDR3 coding sequence is TGTGCCAGCAGCCCCGGACTAGCGGGGTGGAATGAGCAGTTCTTC. Translating it yields CASSPGLAGWNEQFF.

This clonotype was seen a handful of times. A library prepared for alpha chains yielded this beta chain as an off-target read; its size is of little meaning. V is TRBV3-1 and J is TRBJ1-3; D call uncertain. Looked up from germline, CDR1 is LGHDT and CDR2 is YNNKEL (reference sequence). V dropped 4 bases and J dropped 4 bases, with 11 bases sitting between them. The CDR3 is 14 amino acids. The CDR3 loop reads CASSPMGSGNTIYF. CDR3 bases: TGTGCCAGCAGCCCCATGGGCTCCGGAAACACCATATATTTT.

By share of the sample, this clonotype is medium-sized. A library prepared for alpha chains yielded this beta chain as an off-target read; its size is of little meaning. The gene calls are TRBV5-1 and TRBJ2-1; D not resolved. The V gene lost 2 bases and the J gene lost 0 bases, with 6 bases spanning the gap. The germline V gene has CDR1 SGHRS and CDR2 YFSETQ. This CDR3 has 14 amino acids. In DNA form, the CDR3 reads TGCGCCAGCAGCTTAGAAAGCTCCTACAATGAGCAGTTCTTC. This gives the protein CASSLESSYNEQFF.

This clonotype was observed many times. This beta chain came through as a stray read in a library set up for alpha chains, and its size says little. This rearrangement joins TRBV7-9 to TRBJ2-7; D tentatively reads TRBD1 or TRBD2 (6 bases each). Germline assignment: CDR1 SEHNR and CDR2 FQNEAQ (reference sequence). This CDR3 contains 17 residues. V was shortened by 1 base and J by 3 bases, with 19 bases between the two germline ends. The CDR3 DNA is TGTGCCAGCAGCTTAGGGGAGGCAGGGGCCTTATACTACGAGCAGTACTTC. It translates to CASSLGEAGALYYEQYF. The full variable domain, in which reference TRBV7-9 and TRBJ2-7 provide the parts outside the CDR3, is DTGVSQNPRHKITKRGQNVTFRCDPISEHNRLYWYRQTLGQGPEFLTYFQNEAQLEKSRLLSDRFSAERPKGSFSTLEIQRTEQGDSAMYLCASSLGEAGALYYEQYFGPGTRLTVT.

This clonotype was counted ten times or more. The size of this beta chain means little, since it is a stray read in a library made for alpha chains. J is TRBJ1-5 and V is TRBV12-3 or TRBV12-4; possibly TRBD1 for D (6 bases). V shed 5 bases and J shed 0 bases, with 11 bases lying between them. This CDR3 contains 15 residues. The CDR3 DNA sequence: TGTGCCAGCAGTGATACAGGGTATAGCAATCAGCCCCAGCATTTT. Its protein product is CASSDTGYSNQPQHF.

This clonotype appeared many times. In a library made to pick up alpha chains, this beta chain is a stray read with a size that means little. The chain links TRBV7-8 to TRBJ2-6, with D perhaps matching TRBD1 (6 bases). This CDR3 has 17 amino acids. Germline-derived CDR1 and CDR2 are SGHVS and FQNEAQ. Trimming shortened V by 10 bases and J by 0 bases, and 19 bases separated the two germline ends. In DNA, the CDR3 is TGTGCCACCTTACCCTTACAGGGCCACTCTGGGGCCAACGTCCTGACTTTC. Its protein product is CATLPLQGHSGANVLTF.

This clonotype was detected many times. This beta chain slipped into a library made for alpha chains as a stray read, so its size is not meaningful. The V and J genes are TRBV6-5 and TRBJ2-1; D remains unclear. This CDR3 contains 14 residues. The V end lost 6 bases, the J end lost 5 bases, and 14 bases lay between the germline ends. Germline V gene data show CDR1 as MNHEY and CDR2 as SVGAGI. CDR3 coding DNA: TGTGCCAGCAGGTCGACCGGAGAAAACAATGAGCAGTTCTTC. This sequence encodes CASRSTGENNEQFF.

By share of the sample, this clonotype is medium-sized. This beta chain lies outside the target of a library built for alpha chains; its clone size means little. This CDR3 is CASSIMGNPYEQYF. DNA for the CDR3: TGTGCCAGTAGTATCATGGGAAATCCCTACGAGCAGTACTTC. This chain joins TRBV19 and TRBJ2-7; no firm D call. The CDR3 covers 14 residues. Germline V gives CDR1 LNHDA, CDR2 SQIVND (reference sequence). The V end lost 3 bases, the J end lost 2 bases, and 11 bases lay between the germline ends.

This clonotype was seen many times. This beta chain is an off-target read within a library intended for alpha chains, so its frequency means little. The CDR3 loop reads CAWGRDRYYEQYF. CDR3 in DNA: TGTGCCTGGGGCCGGGACAGATACTACGAGCAGTACTTC. This chain links TRBV30 with TRBJ2-7; 7 bases are shared with TRBD1. V was pared by 5 bases and J by 3 bases, with 7 bases of the junction left unmatched. Germline V gene lookup returns CDR1 GTSNPN and CDR2 SVGIG (reference sequence). The CDR3 covers 13 residues.

This clonotype came up many times. This beta chain slipped into a library made for alpha chains as a stray read, so its size is not meaningful. The chain joins TRBV19 to TRBJ2-5; 11 bases match TRBD1. J gave up 2 bases and V 3 bases, and 2 bases lay outside the gene matches. This CDR3 spans 15 amino acids. Germline V gene data show CDR1 as LNHDA and CDR2 as SQIVND (reference sequence). Here the CDR3 reads CASSIRDRGQETQYF. CDR3 nucleotide sequence: TGTGCCAGTAGTATCCGGGACAGGGGGCAAGAGACCCAGTACTTC.

This clonotype is termed medium-sized (0.01 to 0.1%). This beta chain is an off-target read within a library intended for alpha chains, so its frequency means little. The CDR3 DNA sequence: TGTGCCAGCAGCCCCCCAGGTAGCGGATTATTCTCCTACAATGAGCAGTTCTTC. As protein: CASSPPGSGLFSYNEQFF. The V and J genes are TRBV5-6 and TRBJ2-1; the D gene is possibly TRBD2 (6 bases). The CDR3 consists of 18 residues. In germline, CDR1 is SGHDT, CDR2 YYEEEE. With 4 bases removed from V and 0 bases from J, the gap between germline ends came to 20 bases.